Included here is one TCR beta chain sequence, with context. Its target is unknown. Naive CD8 populations comprised CD45RO-negative cells positively selected for CCR7, excluding terminally differentiated effector memory CD45RA+ cells. V was clipped by 8 bases and J by 8 bases; unmatched bases: 6. Germline CDR1 SEHNR, CDR2 FQNEAQ (reference sequence). The CDR3 runs to 12 residues. This sample is drawn from a study of shared clonotypes between healthy human individuals. Study-level background: Each donor's CD4 naive and CD4 memory cells filled three plates apiece, CD8 naive two, and CD8 memory one.

Study observations and caveats: Around 5% was the fraction of naive CD4 clonotypes found shared across a few donors.

Sequencing was performed with immunoSEQ multiplex PCR; in TCRdb, only in-frame clones are kept and a portion is missing. The repertoire consists of some 2,100,000 clones, with roughly 91% occurring once and the leading ten covering over 1.5%. The chain employs TRBV7-9 and TRBJ2-3; TRBD2 matches 8 bases. The sequence was collected from a man between 18 and 35 years old in good health. Some clones in this sample may be carry-over from other donors' samples. The source material was naive CD8+ T cells from PBMCs. In nucleotides, the CDR3 is TGTGCCAGCCGCGGGGGGAGCGGTACGCAGTATTTT. Translating it yields CASRGGSGTQYF.